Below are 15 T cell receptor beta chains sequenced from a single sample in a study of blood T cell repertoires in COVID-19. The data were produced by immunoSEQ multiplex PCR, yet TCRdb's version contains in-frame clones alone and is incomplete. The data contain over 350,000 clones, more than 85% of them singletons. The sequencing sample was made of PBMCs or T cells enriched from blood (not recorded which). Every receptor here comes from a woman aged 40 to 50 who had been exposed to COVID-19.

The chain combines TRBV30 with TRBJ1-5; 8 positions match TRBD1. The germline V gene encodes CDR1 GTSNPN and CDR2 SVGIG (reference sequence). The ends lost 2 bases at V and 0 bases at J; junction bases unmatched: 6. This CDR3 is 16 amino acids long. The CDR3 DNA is TGTGCCTGGAGTACCCGCGGACAGGGTAGCAATCAGCCCCAGCATTTT. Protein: CAWSTRGQGSNQPQHF.

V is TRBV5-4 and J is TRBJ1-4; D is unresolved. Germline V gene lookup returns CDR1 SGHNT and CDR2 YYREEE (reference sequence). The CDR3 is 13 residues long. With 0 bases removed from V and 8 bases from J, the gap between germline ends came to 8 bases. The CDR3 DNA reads TGTGCCAGCAGCTTGGGGGGAGGAGAAAAACTGTTTTTT. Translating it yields CASSLGGGEKLFF.

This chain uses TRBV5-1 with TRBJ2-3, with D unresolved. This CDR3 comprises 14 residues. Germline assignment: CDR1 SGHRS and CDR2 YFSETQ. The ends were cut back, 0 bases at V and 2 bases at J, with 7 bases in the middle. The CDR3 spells CASSLGLDTDTQYF. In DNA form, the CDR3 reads TGCGCCAGCAGCTTGGGGCTTGACACAGATACGCAGTATTTT.

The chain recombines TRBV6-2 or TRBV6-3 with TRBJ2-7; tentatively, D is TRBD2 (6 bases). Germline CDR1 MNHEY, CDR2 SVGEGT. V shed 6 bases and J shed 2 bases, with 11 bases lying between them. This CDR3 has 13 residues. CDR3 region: CASSKGTPYEQYF. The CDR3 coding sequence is TGTGCCAGCAGCAAGGGGACTCCCTACGAGCAGTACTTC.

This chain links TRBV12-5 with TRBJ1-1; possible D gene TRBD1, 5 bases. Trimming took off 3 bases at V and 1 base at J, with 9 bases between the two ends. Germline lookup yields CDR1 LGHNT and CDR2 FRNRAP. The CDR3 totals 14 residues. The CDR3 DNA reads TGTGCTAGTGGTTTAGGGCAGGGGAACACTGAAGCTTTCTTT. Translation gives CASGLGQGNTEAFF.

CDR3 nucleotides: TGTGCCAGCAGTCAACAGGGCTCCTACAATGAGCAGTTCTTC. Translation: CASSQQGSYNEQFF. The rearrangement joins TRBV5-4 to TRBJ2-1; D perhaps matches TRBD1 (6 bases). Between the trimmed V and J ends, which lost 5 bases and 0 bases, there was a span of 9 bases. The V gene's germline CDR1 is SGHNT and CDR2 YYREEE (reference sequence). The CDR3 loop spans 14 amino acids.

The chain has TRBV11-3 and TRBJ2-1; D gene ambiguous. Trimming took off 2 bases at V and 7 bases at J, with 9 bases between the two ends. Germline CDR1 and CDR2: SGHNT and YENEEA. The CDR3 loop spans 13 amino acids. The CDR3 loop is CASSLLSSNEQFF. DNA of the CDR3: TGTGCCAGCAGCTTATTATCCAGTAATGAGCAGTTCTTC.

The CDR3 coding sequence is TGTGCCAGCAGCCCGTCGGACAGGGAGAATGAGCAGTTCTTC. It yields the protein CASSPSDRENEQFF. The V and J genes are TRBV7-9 and TRBJ2-1; 8 bases line up with TRBD1. Germline V gene data show CDR1 as SEHNR and CDR2 as FQNEAQ (reference sequence). The CDR3 runs to 14 residues. V dropped 5 bases and J dropped 7; count of bases not matched to a gene: 7.

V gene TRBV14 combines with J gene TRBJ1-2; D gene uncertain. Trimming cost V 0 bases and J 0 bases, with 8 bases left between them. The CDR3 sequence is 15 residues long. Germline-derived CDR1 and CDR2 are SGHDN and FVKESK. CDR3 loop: CASSQDHRANYGYTF. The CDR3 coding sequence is TGTGCCAGCAGCCAAGATCACAGAGCTAACTATGGCTACACCTTC.

The CDR3 DNA is TGTGCCAGCAGTTACTCGTCTGGGACAGGTTATGGCTACACCTTC. Translating gives CASSYSSGTGYGYTF. The chain carries TRBV6-5 and TRBJ1-2, with TRBD1 identical over 8 bases. The CDR3 loop spans 15 amino acids. Unmatched junction bases numbered 5, after V lost 0 bases and J lost 5 bases. Germline V lookup: CDR1 MNHEY, CDR2 SVGAGI.

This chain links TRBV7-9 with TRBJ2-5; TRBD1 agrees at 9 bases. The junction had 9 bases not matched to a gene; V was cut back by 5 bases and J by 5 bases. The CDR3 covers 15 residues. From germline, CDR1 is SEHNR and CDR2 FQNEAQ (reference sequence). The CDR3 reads CASSPVGQGAETQYF. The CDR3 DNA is TGTGCCAGCAGCCCCGTGGGACAGGGTGCGGAGACCCAGTACTTC.

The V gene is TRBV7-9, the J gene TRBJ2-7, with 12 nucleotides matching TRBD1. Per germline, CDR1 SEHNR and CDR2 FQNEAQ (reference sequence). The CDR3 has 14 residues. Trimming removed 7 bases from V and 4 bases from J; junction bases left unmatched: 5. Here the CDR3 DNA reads TGTGCCAGCAAAGGGGACAGGGGGCTGTACGAGCAGTACTTC. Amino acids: CASKGDRGLYEQYF.

The CDR3 loop reads CASSLAASRGMGNTIYF. CDR3 coding DNA: TGTGCCAGCAGCTTAGCGGCGTCCCGCGGAATGGGAAACACCATATATTTT. J is TRBJ1-3 and V is TRBV7-2; D is ambiguous. The germline gives CDR1 SGHTA, CDR2 FQGNSA. This CDR3 is built from 17 residues. Trimming took 0 bases from V and 4 from J, leaving 16 bases between them. The whole variable domain, filled in from reference TRBV7-2 and TRBJ1-3, reads GAGVSQSPSNKVTEKGKDVELRCDPISGHTALYWYRQSLGQGLEFLIYFQGNSAPDKSGLPSDRFSAERTGGSVSTLTIQRTQQEDSAVYLCASSLAASRGMGNTIYFGEGSWLTVV.

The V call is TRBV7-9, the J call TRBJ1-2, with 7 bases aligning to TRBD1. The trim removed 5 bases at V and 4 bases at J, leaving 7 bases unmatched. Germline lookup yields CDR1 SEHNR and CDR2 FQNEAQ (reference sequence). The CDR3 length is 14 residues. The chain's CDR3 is CASSHPRGFYGYTF. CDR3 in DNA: TGTGCCAGCAGCCACCCCAGGGGGTTCTATGGCTACACCTTC.

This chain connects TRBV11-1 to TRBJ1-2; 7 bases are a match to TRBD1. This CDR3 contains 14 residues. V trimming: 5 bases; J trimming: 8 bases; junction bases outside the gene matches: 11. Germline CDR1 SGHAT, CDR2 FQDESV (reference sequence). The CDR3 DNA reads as TGTGCCAGCAGCCAAAAGACCGGGACAGTAGGCTACACCTTC. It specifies CASSQKTGTVGYTF.